One TCR beta chain is described in this entry. Its antigen is unidentified. CD45RO-negative cells were positively selected for CCR7, leaving out terminally differentiated effector memory CD45RA+ cells. Measured with immunoSEQ multiplex PCR; TCRdb has only the in-frame clones, and not every one. The profile shows over 2,000,000 clones, just over 90% of them singletons. The sample comes from a study of shared clonotypes between healthy human individuals. General study points: Researchers found naive subsets generally carried larger estimated richness than memory subsets. Clonotype sharing among donors, it was expected, would be affected by sequencing depth.

The CDR3 contains 15 residues. From germline, CDR1 is MGHRA and CDR2 YSYEKL. The J segment lost 2 bases and the V segment lost 2 bases, leaving 5 bases of the junction unmatched. V gene TRBV4-1 combines with J gene TRBJ2-5; TRBD1 matches at 7 bases. The sample consisted of naive CD8+ T cells from PBMCs. The clonotype comes from a man younger than 30 in good health. Some clones in this sample may be carry-over from other donors' samples. This CDR3 is CASSQPPGQQETQYF. CDR3 DNA sequence: TGCGCCAGCAGCCAACCCCCGGGACAGCAAGAGACCCAGTACTTC.